The 8 T cell receptor beta chains presented below share a single source sample, sequenced in a study of OX40 agonist ivuxolimab in advanced cancers. Method: immunoSEQ multiplex PCR; TCRdb's copy keeps in-frame clones and lacks some. The profile covers tens of thousands of clones, with around 84% appearing a single time and around 6% taken by the ten largest. The starting material was CD4+ or CD8+ T cells sorted from blood, obtained in a trial of the OX40 agonist ivuxolimab. Every receptor here comes from an adult with an advanced solid tumor such as melanoma, head and neck, liver or kidney cancer.

Only a few counts were recorded for this clone. As DNA, the CDR3 is TGTGCCAGCAGCCCTGGGACTACCTACAATGAGCAGTTCTTC. Protein sequence: CASSPGTTYNEQFF. This rearrangement joins TRBV11-3 to TRBJ2-1; 7 nucleotides match TRBD2. V lost 5 bases, J lost 2 bases, and 3 bases stayed unmatched. From germline, CDR1 is SGHNT and CDR2 YENEEA. CDR3 length: 14 residues.

The chain combines TRBV5-8 with TRBJ2-7; D is possibly TRBD2 (6 bases). The CDR3 spans 14 residues. Per germline, CDR1 SGHTS and CDR2 YDEGEE. V shed 2 bases and J shed 7 bases, with 16 bases lying between them. In DNA, the CDR3 is TGTGCCAGCAGCTTACCGGGACTGGGCACGGAGCAGTACTTC. This gives the protein CASSLPGLGTEQYF.

V usage is TRBV11-2 and J usage is TRBJ2-2; no clear D. The CDR3 consists of 17 residues. Per the germline V gene, CDR1 is SGHAT and CDR2 is FQNNGV. With 1 base removed from V and 2 bases from J, the gap between germline ends came to 14 bases. CDR3 loop: CASSLGPLGVNTGELFF. The CDR3 DNA follows: TGTGCCAGCAGCTTAGGCCCCCTTGGGGTAAACACCGGGGAGCTGTTTTTT.

The chain joins TRBV7-9 to TRBJ2-1; 12 bases line up with TRBD2. V was pared by 5 bases and J by 9 bases, with 5 bases of the junction left unmatched. CDR1 and CDR2 from the germline V gene are SEHNR and FQNEAQ (reference sequence). The CDR3 spans 14 residues. CDR3 in amino acids: CASSPETSGGEQFF. CDR3 in DNA: TGTGCCAGCAGCCCAGAGACTAGCGGGGGTGAGCAGTTCTTC.

V and J are TRBV12-5 and TRBJ2-7; D is possibly TRBD2 (7 bases). The germline V and J ends were trimmed by 8 bases and 2 bases, with 10 bases remaining between them. Germline assignment: CDR1 LGHNT and CDR2 FRNRAP. CDR3 size: 12 residues. CDR3 coding DNA: TGTGCTAGTAGCGGGGACACCTACGAGCAGTACTTC. Its protein product is CASSGDTYEQYF.

This chain connects TRBV15 to TRBJ2-1; 8 bases are shared with TRBD2. Per the germline V gene, CDR1 is LNHNV and CDR2 is YYDKDF (reference sequence). The J segment lost 7 bases and the V segment lost 4 bases, leaving 9 bases of the junction unmatched. The length of the CDR3 is 15 residues. CDR3 protein: CATSMPGLGGNEQFF. For the CDR3, the DNA is TGTGCCACCAGCATGCCGGGACTAGGGGGTAATGAGCAGTTCTTC.

This rearrangement joins TRBV6-1 to TRBJ1-5; 10 nucleotides match TRBD1. Trimming cost V 5 bases and J 8 bases; bases outside gene matches: 6. The CDR3 sequence is 14 residues long. Germline CDR1 reads MNHNS; CDR2 reads SASEGT. CDR3 DNA sequence: TGTGCCAGCAGTAGGGGACAGGGGCTAGAGCCCCAGCATTTT. Its protein is CASSRGQGLEPQHF.

The rearrangement uses TRBV7-9 and TRBJ2-5; D uncertain. CDR1 is SEHNR, CDR2 FQNEAQ, per germline (reference sequence). V was shortened by 1 base and J by 13 bases, with 16 bases between the two germline ends. The CDR3 spans 13 residues. CDR3 coding DNA: TGTGCCAGCAGCTTAGGCGGTAGGGCACGCCGGTACTTC. Its translation is CASSLGGRARRYF. Based on the CDR3 plus reference TRBV7-9 and TRBJ2-5, the full variable domain is DTGVSQNPRHKITKRGQNVTFRCDPISEHNRLYWYRQTLGQGPEFLTYFQNEAQLEKSRLLSDRFSAERPKGSFSTLEIQRTEQGDSAMYLCASSLGGRARRYFGPGTRLLVL.